These 19 T cell receptor beta chains came from one sample sequenced in a study of CDR3 diversity in severe acne. TCRdb analysed the PCR reads with MiXCR anew, one entry per CDR3 protein. The sample has more than 85,000 distinct CDR3 sequences, around 47% seen once. The sample comprised blood. The receptors stem from a male donor with severe acne vulgaris.

The chain is built from TRBV28 and TRBJ2-5; 13 nucleotides line up with TRBD2. Trimming removed 7 bases from V and 0 bases from J; junction bases left unmatched: 8. CDR3 length equals 17 residues. Germline CDR1 and CDR2: MDHEN and SYDVKM. CDR3 nucleotides: TGTGCCAGCACCCAGAGGGGGACTAGCGGGAACCAAGAGACCCAGTACTTC. This translates into CASTQRGTSGNQETQYF.

This clonotype was seen only once. The genes are TRBV7-9 and TRBJ2-2; D not certain. Trimming pared 6 bases from V and 2 bases from J, leaving 16 bases between. CDR3 size: 16 residues. Germline-derived CDR1 and CDR2 are SEHNR and FQNEAQ (reference sequence). In DNA, the CDR3 is TGTGCCAGCAGTCCCCCTCGTCCCAAAAACACCGGGGAGCTGTTTTTT. Translated, it gives CASSPPRPKNTGELFF.

The CDR3 DNA sequence: TGTGCCAGCAGGCGACTGGCTCGGCCCCAGCATTTT. It codes for CASRRLARPQHF. The rearrangement links TRBV6-1 to TRBJ1-5; D unresolved. The CDR3 has 12 amino acids. V was pared by 6 bases and J by 9 bases, with 12 bases between. Per germline, CDR1 MNHNS and CDR2 SASEGT.

This clonotype was seen only a few times. This chain uses TRBV4-1 with TRBJ1-3; D not certain. Germline V gives CDR1 MGHRA, CDR2 YSYEKL. The CDR3 has 18 amino acids. V was trimmed by 0 bases and J by 0 bases, leaving 15 bases between them. The CDR3 sequence: CASSQDAGYDHSGNTIYF. In DNA, the CDR3 is TGCGCCAGCAGCCAAGATGCGGGGTACGACCACTCTGGAAACACCATATATTTT.

The chain carries TRBV7-9 and TRBJ2-1; 8 bases map to TRBD2. CDR3 size: 13 residues. CDR1 is SEHNR, CDR2 FQNEAQ, per germline (reference sequence). V dropped 8 bases and J dropped 9; count of bases not matched to a gene: 9. The CDR3 DNA reads TGTGCCAGCGGGGAGCGGGAGATTGGTGAGCAGTTCTTC. The encoded protein is CASGEREIGEQFF.

V is TRBV28 and J is TRBJ2-7, with 14 bases fitting TRBD2. With 3 bases clipped from V and 6 bases from J, the junction kept 4 bases outside the gene matches. From germline, CDR1 is MDHEN and CDR2 SYDVKM. The CDR3 contains 15 residues. CDR3 in DNA: TGTGCCAGCAGTTTCTGGACTAGCGGGAGGCGCGAGCAGTACGTC. Protein: CASSFWTSGRREQYV.

This clonotype showed up just a few times. The chain employs TRBV6-1 and TRBJ1-3, with D perhaps TRBD1 (6 bases). CDR3 size: 15 residues. Trimming took 8 bases from V and 0 from J, leaving 14 bases between them. Germline values: CDR1 MNHNS, CDR2 SASEGT. The CDR3 sequence: CASAGQSDSGNTIYF. The DNA for the CDR3 is TGTGCCAGCGCCGGACAGTCGGACTCTGGAAACACCATATATTTT.

This clonotype is classed as medium-sized (0.01 to 0.1%). The V gene is TRBV19, the J gene TRBJ2-7; 9 bases map to TRBD2. V trimming: 3 bases; J trimming: 4 bases; junction bases outside the gene matches: 7. Germline lookup yields CDR1 LNHDA and CDR2 SQIVND (reference sequence). The CDR3 is 15 residues long. The CDR3 coding sequence is TGTGCCAGTAGTATCCTAGCGGGAACAGGGTACGAGCAGTACTTC. This encodes CASSILAGTGYEQYF.

This clonotype was found once. As the CDR3 is not closed by the conserved phenylalanine or tryptophan, this likely results from a read error. The DNA is omitted, as the CDR3 cannot be located on it reliably, and the CDR3 follows TCRdb's listing. The chain links TRBV27 to TRBJ2-5; the table's D call, TRBD1, was not checked against the DNA. The CDR3 numbers 17 amino acids, ends counted. Per germline, CDR1 MNHEY and CDR2 SMNVEV (reference sequence). CDR3 residues: CASSPQTGWNYGYTFGS.

This sequence joins TRBV9 and TRBJ1-6; 7 bases are a match to TRBD1. The germline V gene has CDR1 SGDLS and CDR2 YYNGEE. This CDR3 is 15 amino acids long. Trimming removed 4 bases from V and 5 bases from J; junction bases left unmatched: 6. The CDR3 spells CASSPGGQNNSPLHF. CDR3 DNA: TGTGCCAGCAGCCCAGGGGGACAGAATAATTCACCCCTCCACTTT.

As to this clonotype: No conserved phenylalanine or tryptophan ends this CDR3, so it is likely a read error. The gene calls are TRBV25-1 and TRBJ2-3; 14 bases are shared with TRBD2. This CDR3 is built from 18 residues. CDR1 is MGHDK and CDR2 is SYGVNS in the germline V gene. The trim removed 4 bases at V and 0 bases at J, leaving 6 bases unmatched. The CDR3 loop is CASSATSGRAQSTDTQYS. The CDR3 DNA reads as TGTGCCAGCAGTGCGACTAGCGGGAGGGCCCAGAGCACAGATACGCAGTATTCT.

This clonotype was counted many times. V is TRBV20-1 and J is TRBJ2-1; 11 positions agree with TRBD2. CDR1 and CDR2 from the germline V gene are DFQATT and SNEGSKA (reference sequence). J was trimmed by 3 bases and V by 3 bases; bases with no gene match: 1. The CDR3 runs to 14 residues. The CDR3 bases are TGCAGTGCTAGTGGGACTAGCGGCTACAATGAGCAGTTCTTC. Protein product: CSASGTSGYNEQFF.

This clonotype was observed many times. Here the CDR3 DNA reads TGTGCCAGCAGCCCCGGAGGGGGGGCCTATGGCTACACCTTC. It translates to CASSPGGGAYGYTF. This chain connects TRBV4-2 to TRBJ1-2; tentatively, D is TRBD1 (6 bases). The CDR3 runs to 14 residues. Germline-derived CDR1 and CDR2 are LGHNA and YNFKEQ. Trimming left V 4 bases short and J 4 bases short, with 13 bases between.

On this clonotype itself: This CDR3 fails to terminate in the conserved phenylalanine or tryptophan, so it likely reflects a read error. J is TRBJ2-1 and V is TRBV10-1; D perhaps matches TRBD2 (6 bases). Looked up from germline, CDR1 is WNHNN and CDR2 is SYGVQD (reference sequence). V shed 4 bases and J shed 9 bases, with 13 bases lying between them. This CDR3 region has 13 residues. In nucleotides, the CDR3 is TGCGCCAGCAGTGTAGGCGGGATGGTTGAGCAGTTCTCC. Translated: CASSVGGMVEQFS.

The chain uses TRBV25-1 and TRBJ2-7, with 8 positions matching TRBD1. There are 15 residues in the CDR3. Germline V gene lookup returns CDR1 MGHDK and CDR2 SYGVNS. With V trimmed by 3 bases and J by 5 bases, 9 bases remained unmatched. The CDR3 loop is CASSEVGQGNHEQYF. Here the CDR3 DNA reads TGTGCCAGCAGTGAGGTTGGACAGGGTAACCACGAGCAGTACTTC.

This clonotype has more than one count but fewer than ten. This chain uses TRBV12-3 or TRBV12-4 with TRBJ1-2, with D possibly matching TRBD1 (6 bases). The V end was cut by 5 bases, the J end by 6 bases, with 19 bases between. There are 15 residues in the CDR3. This CDR3 reads CASSISGTWKDGYTF. CDR3 DNA sequence: TGTGCCAGCAGTATCTCAGGGACATGGAAAGATGGCTACACCTTC.

The V call is TRBV6-1, the J call TRBJ2-3; weak D call: TRBD2 (6 bases). The germline V and J ends were trimmed by 4 bases and 8 bases, with 16 bases remaining between them. The CDR3 covers 14 residues. Germline V gene lookup returns CDR1 MNHNS and CDR2 SASEGT. CDR3 bases: TGTGCCAGCAGTGCCGACCGGGACTCGGGTACGCAGTATTTT. Translation gives CASSADRDSGTQYF.

This clonotype was found a few times. The chain couples TRBV25-1 to TRBJ2-5; 7 bases fit TRBD1. Trimming at V came to 5 bases and at J to 2 bases, leaving 8 bases not matched to a gene. Germline V gene sequence: CDR1 MGHDK, CDR2 SYGVNS. There are 15 residues in the CDR3. The CDR3 DNA is TGTGCCAGCAGTACCCCCGACAGGGAGCAAGAGACCCAGTACTTC. Its protein is CASSTPDREQETQYF.

This clonotype was seen a handful of times. The chain carries TRBV19 and TRBJ2-6; D unresolved. Trimming removed 9 bases at V and 0 bases at J, with 12 bases between. The V gene's germline CDR1 is LNHDA and CDR2 SQIVND (reference sequence). This CDR3 contains 15 residues. In DNA form, the CDR3 reads TGTGCCAGCCGAACCCAGGTCTCTGGGGCCAACGTCCTGACTTTC. It translates to CASRTQVSGANVLTF.